This T cell receptor beta chain was captured by sequencing in a study of blood T cell repertoires in COVID-19. Study information: From the United States, Italy and Spain came samples of acute and convalescent COVID-19. Sources were T cells, B-cell-depleted T cells, or PBMCs; the material itself was cDNA or gDNA.

Trimming cost V 6 bases and J 9 bases, with 23 bases left between them. Germline V gives CDR1 MNHNY, CDR2 SVGAGI (reference sequence). The CDR3 has 15 residues. This clone was picked up one time. Measured with immunoSEQ multiplex PCR; TCRdb has only the in-frame clones, and not every one. This sample has approximately 350,000 clones, with about 90% found just once. The V call is TRBV6-6, the J call TRBJ2-5, with D uncertain. Sequenced material: peripheral blood. The sequence was collected from a woman in her 30s with COVID-19, enrolled during active disease. Written as DNA, the CDR3 is TGTGCCAGCAGGCCCACGCCAAGATCCGAGGTGGCCCAGTACTTC. This gives the protein CASRPTPRSEVAQYF.